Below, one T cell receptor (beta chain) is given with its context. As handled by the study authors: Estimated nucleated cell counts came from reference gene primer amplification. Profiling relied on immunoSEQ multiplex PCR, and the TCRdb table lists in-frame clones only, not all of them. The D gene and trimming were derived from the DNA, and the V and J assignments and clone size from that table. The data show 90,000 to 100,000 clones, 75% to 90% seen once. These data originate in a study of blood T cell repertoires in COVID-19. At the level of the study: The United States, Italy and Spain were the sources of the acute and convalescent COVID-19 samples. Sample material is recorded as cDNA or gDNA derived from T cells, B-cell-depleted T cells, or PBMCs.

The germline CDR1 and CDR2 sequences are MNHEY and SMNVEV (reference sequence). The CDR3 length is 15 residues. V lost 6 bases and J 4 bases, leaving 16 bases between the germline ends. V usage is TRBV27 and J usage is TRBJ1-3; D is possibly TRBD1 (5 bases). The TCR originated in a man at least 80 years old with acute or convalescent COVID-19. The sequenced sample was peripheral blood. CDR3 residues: CASRPMGGIGNTIYF. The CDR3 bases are TGTGCCAGCAGACCGATGGGGGGAATCGGAAACACCATATATTTT.